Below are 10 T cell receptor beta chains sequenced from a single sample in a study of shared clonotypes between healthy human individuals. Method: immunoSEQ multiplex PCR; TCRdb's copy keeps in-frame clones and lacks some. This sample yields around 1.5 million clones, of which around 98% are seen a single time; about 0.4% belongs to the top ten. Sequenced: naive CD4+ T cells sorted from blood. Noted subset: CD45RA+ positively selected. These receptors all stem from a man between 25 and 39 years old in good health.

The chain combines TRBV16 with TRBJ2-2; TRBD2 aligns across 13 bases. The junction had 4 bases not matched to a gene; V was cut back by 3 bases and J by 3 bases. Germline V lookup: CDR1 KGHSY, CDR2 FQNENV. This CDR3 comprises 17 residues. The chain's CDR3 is CASSQTSGRLDTGELFF. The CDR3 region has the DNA TGTGCCAGCAGCCAGACTAGCGGGAGGTTGGACACCGGGGAGCTGTTTTTT.

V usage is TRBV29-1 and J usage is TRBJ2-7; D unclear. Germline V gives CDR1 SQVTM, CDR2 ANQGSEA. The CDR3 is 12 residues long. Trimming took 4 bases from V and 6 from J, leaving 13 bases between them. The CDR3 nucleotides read TGCAGCGTTGGAAGGTTCAGCGCCGAGCAGTACTTC. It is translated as CSVGRFSAEQYF.

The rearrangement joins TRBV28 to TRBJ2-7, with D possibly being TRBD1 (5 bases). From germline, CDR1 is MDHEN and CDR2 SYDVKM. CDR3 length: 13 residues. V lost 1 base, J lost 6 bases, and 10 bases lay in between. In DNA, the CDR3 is TGTGCCAGCAGTTTATACGACAGTCCCGAGCAGTACTTC. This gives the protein CASSLYDSPEQYF.

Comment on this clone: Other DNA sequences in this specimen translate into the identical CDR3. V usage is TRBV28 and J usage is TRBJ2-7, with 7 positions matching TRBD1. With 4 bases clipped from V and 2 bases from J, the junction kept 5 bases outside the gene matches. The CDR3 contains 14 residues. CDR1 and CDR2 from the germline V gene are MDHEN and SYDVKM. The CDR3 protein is CASSSPGTAYEQYF. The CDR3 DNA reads TGTGCCAGCAGTTCACCCGGGACAGCCTACGAGCAGTACTTC.

CDR3 nucleotide sequence: TGTGCCATCAGTATGGGGGGACAGGGGAACAGGAAACTGTTTTTT. Amino acids: CAISMGGQGNRKLFF. V and J are TRBV10-3 and TRBJ1-4, with 10 bases aligning to TRBD1. CDR1 and CDR2 from the germline V gene are ENHRY and SYGVKD. There are 15 residues in the CDR3. J was trimmed by 11 bases and V by 5 bases; bases with no gene match: 11.

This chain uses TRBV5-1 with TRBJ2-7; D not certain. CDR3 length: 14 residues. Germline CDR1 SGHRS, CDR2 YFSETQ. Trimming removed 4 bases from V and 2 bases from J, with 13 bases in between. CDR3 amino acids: CASSLSYDPYEQYF. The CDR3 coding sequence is TGCGCCAGCAGCCTGAGTTATGACCCCTACGAGCAGTACTTC.

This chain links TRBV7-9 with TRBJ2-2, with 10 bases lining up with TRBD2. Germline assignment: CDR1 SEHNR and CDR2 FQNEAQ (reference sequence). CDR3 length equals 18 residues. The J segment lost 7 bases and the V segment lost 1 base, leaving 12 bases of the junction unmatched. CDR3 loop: CASSLESRLAGVIGELFF. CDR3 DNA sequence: TGTGCCAGCAGCTTAGAATCGCGGCTAGCGGGAGTAATCGGGGAGCTGTTTTTT.

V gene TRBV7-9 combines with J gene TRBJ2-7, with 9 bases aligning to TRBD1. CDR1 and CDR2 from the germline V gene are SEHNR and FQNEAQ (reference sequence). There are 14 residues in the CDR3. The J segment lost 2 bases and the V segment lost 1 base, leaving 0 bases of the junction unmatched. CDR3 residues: CASSLGTGAYEQYF. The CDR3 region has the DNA TGTGCCAGCAGCTTAGGGACAGGGGCCTACGAGCAGTACTTC. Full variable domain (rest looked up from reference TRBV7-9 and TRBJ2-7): DTGVSQNPRHKITKRGQNVTFRCDPISEHNRLYWYRQTLGQGPEFLTYFQNEAQLEKSRLLSDRFSAERPKGSFSTLEIQRTEQGDSAMYLCASSLGTGAYEQYFGPGTRLTVT.

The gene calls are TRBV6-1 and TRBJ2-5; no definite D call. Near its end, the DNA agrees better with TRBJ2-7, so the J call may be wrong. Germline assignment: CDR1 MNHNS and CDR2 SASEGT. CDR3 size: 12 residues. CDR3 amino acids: CATQFWSHEQYF. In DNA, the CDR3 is TGTGCCACCCAATTTTGGAGCCACGAGCAGTACTTC.

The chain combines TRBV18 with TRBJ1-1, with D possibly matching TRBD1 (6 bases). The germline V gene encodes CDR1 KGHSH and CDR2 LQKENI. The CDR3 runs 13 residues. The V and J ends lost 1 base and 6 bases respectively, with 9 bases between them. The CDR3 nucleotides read TGTGCCAGCTCACCACGGGGGGGGCCTGAAGCTTTCTTT. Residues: CASSPRGGPEAFF.